Listed here are 17 T cell receptor beta chains from one sample, sequenced in a study of identical twins. TCRdb called the 5' RACE reads again in MiXCR, with one record for every CDR3 protein. The profile shows approximately 700,000 distinct CDR3 sequences, about 18% of them singletons. These records were also assigned to another study, of T cells expressing NK-cell markers.

Sequencing used PBMCs. These receptors were obtained from a woman aged 18-35 years in good health.

The chain uses TRBV2 and TRBJ2-7; 10 positions agree with TRBD2. The CDR3 totals 13 residues. Per germline, CDR1 SNHLY and CDR2 FYNNEI. V dropped 6 bases and J dropped 7; count of bases not matched to a gene: 6. This CDR3 is CASRTSGIGEQYF. In DNA form, the CDR3 reads TGTGCCAGCAGAACTAGCGGGATAGGGGAGCAGTACTTC. The variable domain in full, completed from reference TRBV2 and TRBJ2-7, reads EPEVTQTPSHQVTQMGQEVILRCVPISNHLYFYWYRQILGQKVEFLVSFYNNEISEKSEIFDDQFSVERPDGSNFTLKIRSTKLEDSAMYFCASRTSGIGEQYFGPGTRLTVT.

The rearrangement links TRBV18 to TRBJ1-1; the D is unclear. The germline V gene has CDR1 KGHSH and CDR2 LQKENI. This CDR3 has 14 amino acids. V dropped 6 bases and J dropped 2 bases, with 13 bases sitting between them. Here the CDR3 reads CASSPLLDNTEAFF. As DNA, the CDR3 is TGTGCCAGCTCGCCCCTATTGGATAACACTGAAGCTTTCTTT.

The chain has TRBV12-5 and TRBJ1-2, with D unresolved. V was shortened by 8 bases and J by 2 bases, with 6 bases between the two germline ends. Germline V gene lookup returns CDR1 LGHNT and CDR2 FRNRAP. The CDR3 extends over 11 amino acids. CDR3 DNA: TGTGCTAGTCATGGAAACTATGGCTACACCTTC. As protein: CASHGNYGYTF.

This clonotype was seen more than once but under ten times. The genes are TRBV12-3 or TRBV12-4 and TRBJ2-2; maybe TRBD1 (6 bases). The CDR3 spans 14 residues. Trimming took 8 bases from V and 5 from J, leaving 15 bases between them. The CDR3 spells CASDRDTLTGELFF. The CDR3 nucleotides are TGTGCCAGCGACCGGGACACCCTAACCGGGGAGCTGTTTTTT.

This chain uses TRBV7-9 with TRBJ2-5; 9 bases align to TRBD1. Trimming removed 5 bases from V and 5 bases from J; junction bases left unmatched: 9. The CDR3 is 15 amino acids. Per the germline V gene, CDR1 is SEHNR and CDR2 is FQNEAQ (reference sequence). The CDR3 sequence: CASSHVTGGTETQYF. The CDR3 region has the DNA TGTGCCAGCAGCCACGTAACAGGGGGCACGGAGACCCAGTACTTC. The variable domain in full, with the rest retrieved from reference TRBV7-9 and TRBJ2-5, is DTGVSQNPRHKITKRGQNVTFRCDPISEHNRLYWYRQTLGQGPEFLTYFQNEAQLEKSRLLSDRFSAERPKGSFSTLEIQRTEQGDSAMYLCASSHVTGGTETQYFGPGTRLLVL.

This clonotype was seen only a few times. V and J are TRBV7-9 and TRBJ2-3; no clear D. Germline V lookup: CDR1 SEHNR, CDR2 FQNEAQ (reference sequence). The CDR3 has 13 amino acids. Trimming removed 4 bases at V and 6 bases at J, with 11 bases between. This CDR3 is CASSSLRGDTQYF. The DNA for the CDR3 is TGTGCCAGCAGCTCATTGCGAGGTGATACGCAGTATTTT.

This clonotype was found a few times. This chain joins TRBV20-1 and TRBJ2-7, with 11 bases that match TRBD2. Germline assignment: CDR1 DFQATT and CDR2 SNEGSKA (reference sequence). The CDR3 is made up of 15 amino acids. J gave up 4 bases and V 6 bases, and 11 bases lay outside the gene matches. The CDR3 loop reads CSAPSPGLADYEQYF. DNA of the CDR3: TGCAGTGCCCCATCACCGGGACTAGCGGATTACGAGCAGTACTTC.

The gene calls are TRBV6-5 and TRBJ2-6; 7 bases fit TRBD1. The ends lost 5 bases at V and 3 bases at J; junction bases unmatched: 7. CDR1 is MNHEY and CDR2 is SVGAGI in the germline V gene. The CDR3 is 16 residues long. CDR3 amino acids: CASSTTRTGGANVLTF. CDR3 DNA: TGTGCCAGCAGTACTACGAGGACAGGTGGGGCCAACGTCCTGACTTTC.

The chain links TRBV6-2 or TRBV6-3 to TRBJ2-2, with no clear D. The CDR3 runs to 14 residues. Deletions cut 8 bases from V and 2 bases from J, with 12 bases between. Germline values: CDR1 MNHEY, CDR2 SVGEGT. The CDR3, as DNA: TGTGCCAGCGAGCCTAACTATAACACCGGGGAGCTGTTTTTT. Its protein product is CASEPNYNTGELFF.

V is TRBV5-1 and J is TRBJ2-5, with 8 bases matching TRBD1. With V trimmed by 0 bases and J by 1 base, 5 bases remained unmatched. This CDR3 has 16 amino acids. From germline, CDR1 is SGHRS and CDR2 YFSETQ. In DNA, the CDR3 is TGCGCCAGCAGCTTGGATACAGGGGGGCCCCAAGAGACCCAGTACTTC. Its protein product is CASSLDTGGPQETQYF.

This rearrangement joins TRBV7-2 to TRBJ2-7; no firm D call. The CDR3 runs to 16 residues. V gave up 5 bases and J gave up 0 bases, with 17 bases separating them. The V gene's germline CDR1 is SGHTA and CDR2 FQGNSA. CDR3 sequence (DNA): TGTGCCAGCAGCCCCCGGCTAGGTATGGGCTCCTACGAGCAGTACTTC. Amino acid sequence: CASSPRLGMGSYEQYF. Full variable domain (missing parts from reference TRBV7-2 and TRBJ2-7): GAGVSQSPSNKVTEKGKDVELRCDPISGHTALYWYRQSLGQGLEFLIYFQGNSAPDKSGLPSDRFSAERTGGSVSTLTIQRTQQEDSAVYLCASSPRLGMGSYEQYFGPGTRLTVT.

This clonotype was seen more than once but under ten times. The V gene is TRBV6-1, the J gene TRBJ2-7, with 8 bases matching TRBD2. Trimming removed 6 bases from V and 5 bases from J; junction bases left unmatched: 12. The CDR3 extends over 15 amino acids. Germline V lookup: CDR1 MNHNS, CDR2 SASEGT. The CDR3 sequence is CASRPRGTRAHEQYF. The CDR3 DNA follows: TGTGCCAGCAGGCCGAGGGGGACTAGGGCCCACGAGCAGTACTTC.

The chain has TRBV6-5 and TRBJ2-7; D possibly uses TRBD1 or TRBD2 (6 bases each). This CDR3 has 15 residues. Germline V gene sequence: CDR1 MNHEY, CDR2 SVGAGI. V lost 0 bases, J lost 6 bases, and 15 bases lay in between. CDR3 protein: CASSYSRGGTGEQYF. The DNA of the CDR3 is TGTGCCAGCAGTTACTCGAGAGGGGGGACGGGCGAGCAGTACTTC.

V usage is TRBV7-2 and J usage is TRBJ2-2; D could derive from TRBD1 or TRBD2 (5 bases each). The ends were cut back, 6 bases at V and 1 base at J, with 12 bases in the middle. There are 15 residues in the CDR3. CDR1 is SGHTA and CDR2 is FQGNSA in the germline V gene. CDR3 amino acids: CASRRDPRNTGELFF. CDR3 coding DNA: TGTGCCAGCAGAAGGGACCCTAGGAACACCGGGGAGCTGTTTTTT. Filled out from reference TRBV7-2 and TRBJ2-2, the complete variable domain reads GAGVSQSPSNKVTEKGKDVELRCDPISGHTALYWYRQSLGQGLEFLIYFQGNSAPDKSGLPSDRFSAERTGGSVSTLTIQRTQQEDSAVYLCASRRDPRNTGELFFGEGSRLTVL.

This clonotype was recorded many times. The chain links TRBV6-6 to TRBJ1-3, with unresolved D. The CDR3 totals 10 residues. Trimming shortened V by 8 bases and J by 9 bases, and 8 bases separated the two germline ends. Germline V gene lookup returns CDR1 MNHNY and CDR2 SVGAGI (reference sequence). CDR3 residues: CASREGTIYF. The CDR3 coding sequence is TGTGCCAGCCGGGAGGGCACCATATATTTT.

This clonotype has only a few counts. The genes are TRBV30 and TRBJ2-7; D perhaps matches TRBD2 (6 bases). Germline CDR1 and CDR2: GTSNPN and SVGIG (reference sequence). The length of the CDR3 is 14 residues. V was pared by 4 bases and J by 0 bases, with 13 bases between. CDR3 nucleotides: TGTGCCTGGATGAAACTAGCTGGCTCCTACGAGCAGTACTTC. Amino acids: CAWMKLAGSYEQYF.

The sample holds a few counts of this clonotype. This rearrangement joins TRBV20-1 to TRBJ2-1; TRBD2 matches at 12 bases. The V gene's germline CDR1 is DFQATT and CDR2 SNEGSKA (reference sequence). The J segment lost 1 base and the V segment lost 6 bases, leaving 7 bases of the junction unmatched. The CDR3 sequence is 16 residues long. The CDR3: CSAPSTSGRSYNEQFF. The CDR3 bases are TGCAGTGCCCCCTCCACTAGCGGGAGGTCCTACAATGAGCAGTTCTTC.